The rows below give T cell receptor beta chains drawn from one sample of a study of shared T cell receptors in the human thymus. The data were produced by immunoSEQ multiplex PCR, yet TCRdb's version contains in-frame clones alone and is incomplete. Among 700,000 to 750,000 clones listed, approximately 85% were seen once. The same specimen was also included in a second study, on human thymus T cells.

The specimen sequenced was thymocytes. These receptor sequences come from a girl under three years old with a congenital heart defect. Each CDR3 is given with its conserved first and last residue. A D gene is named only where the DNA matches it firmly. Clone size, where shown, is once, few, many, or a class for clones that have expanded.

len	v_gene	j_gene	abundance	d_gene	CDR3nt	CDR3aa
14	TRBV13	TRBJ2-2	once	-	TGTGCCAGCAGCTTAGCCAGGGGCAGCGAGGAGCTGTTTTTT	CASSLARGSEELFF
17	TRBV15	TRBJ2-3	-	TRBD1	TGTGCCACCAGCAGATATCTCGACAGGGGGCAGGAAGATACGCAGTATTTT	CATSRYLDRGQEDTQYF
15	TRBV28	TRBJ2-7	few	TRBD2	TGTGCCAGCAGTTTACCCCCCGGGGGGATCGACGAGCAGTACTTC	CASSLPPGGIDEQYF
13	TRBV15	TRBJ1-1	-	-	TGTGCCGCTAGACTGACGGCGAACACTGAAGCTTTCTTT	CAARLTANTEAFF
15	TRBV5-6	TRBJ2-7	-	TRBD1	TGTGCCAGCAGCACGACAGGGGTGAGGTCCTACGAGCAGTACTTC	CASSTTGVRSYEQYF
16	TRBV28	TRBJ2-2	-	-	TGTGCCAGCAGCCGCCACCGCGACAGAAACACCGGGGAGCTGTTTTTT	CASSRHRDRNTGELFF
17	TRBV27	TRBJ2-3	once	TRBD2	TGTGCCAGCACCGCTCTAGCGGGGGGGCCGAAAATAGATACGCAGTATTTT	CASTALAGGPKIDTQYF
16	TRBV7-9	TRBJ1-2	-	TRBD1	TGTGCCAGCAGCGGTGGACAGGGAGAACCTAACTATGGCTACACCTTC	CASSGGQGEPNYGYTF
18	TRBV7-7	TRBJ1-2	-	TRBD1	TGTGCTAGCAGCCGAGGACCCCTGAGGGACAGCTTTAACTATGGCTACACCTTC	CASSRGPLRDSFNYGYTF
14	TRBV10-3	TRBJ2-7	-	TRBD1	TGTGCCATCAGTGGAGACAGGGGGATCTACGAGCAGTACTTC	CAISGDRGIYEQYF
18	TRBV7-9	TRBJ1-3	-	-	TGTGCCAGCAGCTTGGCCCGACCGTGGACAGCCTCTGGAAACACCATATATTTT	CASSLARPWTASGNTIYF
15	TRBV4-2	TRBJ2-7	-	TRBD2	TGTGCCAGCAGCGAACCGGGACTACCTTCCTACGAGCAGTACTTC	CASSEPGLPSYEQYF
18	TRBV18	TRBJ1-1	-	TRBD1	TGTGCCAGCTCACCACGAGGGGGCGCGGAGGTCAGGAACACTGAAGCTTTCTTT	CASSPRGGAEVRNTEAFF
15	TRBV28	TRBJ1-2	-	-	TGTGCCAGCAATCGACACCTCGGGACTAACTATGGCTACACCTTC	CASNRHLGTNYGYTF
15	TRBV6-6	TRBJ2-2	once	TRBD1	TGTGCCAGCAGACTCCCGGACAGGGAAGGAAGGGAGCTGTTTTTT	CASRLPDREGRELFF
16	TRBV5-1	TRBJ2-5	-	TRBD2	TGCGCCAGCAGCTCCCTACTAGCGGGGGTTCGAGAGACCCAGTACTTC	CASSSLLAGVRETQYF
16	TRBV5-1	TRBJ2-1	once	TRBD2	TGCGCCAGCAGCTCCCGTACTAGCGGGGGGGCATCTGAGCAGTTCTTC	CASSSRTSGGASEQFF
14	TRBV10-3	TRBJ1-2	-	-	TGTGCCATCAGTGATCAGGCGACAAACTATGGCTACACCTTC	CAISDQATNYGYTF
19	TRBV7-9	TRBJ1-2	-	TRBD1	TGTGCCAGCAGCCCACGACAGGGTCGGAGATATGCGGCTAACTATGGCTACACCTTC	CASSPRQGRRYAANYGYTF
18	TRBV5-1	TRBJ2-3	-	TRBD2	TGCGCCAGCAGCTTGGGGATTGTAGCGGGGGGGCGCGCAGATACGCAGTATTTT	CASSLGIVAGGRADTQYF
17	TRBV28	TRBJ1-1	-	TRBD1	TGTGCCAGCAGTTATCGGGACAGGGGATTTATGAACACTGAAGCTTTCTTT	CASSYRDRGFMNTEAFF
18	TRBV7-8	TRBJ1-1	-	TRBD1	TGTGCCAGCAGCTTACAATCCCCCTGGGACAGAACTAACACTGAAGCTTTCTTT	CASSLQSPWDRTNTEAFF
12	TRBV29-1	TRBJ2-5	-	-	TGCAGCGTTGTAGATAGCCGAGAGACCCAGTACTTC	CSVVDSRETQYF
16	TRBV5-1	TRBJ2-7	-	-	TGCGCCAGCAGCATCGGGTCCCAGGGAAGGGGATACGAGCAGTACTTC	CASSIGSQGRGYEQYF
14	TRBV6-6	TRBJ2-7	-	TRBD1	TGTGCCAGCAGTTACGTGGGACAGAACTACGAGCAGTACTTC	CASSYVGQNYEQYF
17	TRBV5-1	TRBJ1-6	-	-	TGCGCCAGCAGGCACCTCCCGGGGGGACGAGTAGGTTCCCCCCTCCACTTT	CASRHLPGGRVGSPLHF
16	TRBV5-1	TRBJ1-6	-	TRBD1	TGCGCCAGCAGCGGGAACAGGGGGCCTTGGGCTTCACCCCTCCACTTT	CASSGNRGPWASPLHF